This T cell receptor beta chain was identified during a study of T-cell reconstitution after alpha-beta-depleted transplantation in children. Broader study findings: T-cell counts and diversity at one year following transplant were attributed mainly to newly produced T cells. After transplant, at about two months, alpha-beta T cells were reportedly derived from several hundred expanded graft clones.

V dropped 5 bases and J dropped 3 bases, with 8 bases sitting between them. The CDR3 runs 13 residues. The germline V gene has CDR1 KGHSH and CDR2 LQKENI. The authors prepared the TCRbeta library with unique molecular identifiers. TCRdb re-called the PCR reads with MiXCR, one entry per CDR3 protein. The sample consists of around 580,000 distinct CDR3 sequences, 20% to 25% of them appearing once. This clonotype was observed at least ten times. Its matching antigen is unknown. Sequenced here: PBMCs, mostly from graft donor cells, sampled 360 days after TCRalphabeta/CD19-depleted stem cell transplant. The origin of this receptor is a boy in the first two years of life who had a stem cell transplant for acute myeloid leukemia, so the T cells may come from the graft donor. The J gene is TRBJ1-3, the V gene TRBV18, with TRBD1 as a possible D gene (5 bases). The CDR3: CASSSDSGNTIYF. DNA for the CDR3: TGTGCCAGCTCATCCGACAGTGGAAACACCATATATTTT.